The 31 T cell receptor beta chains below were found in one sample sequenced in a study of T-cell memory formation after mild COVID-19. TCRdb re-analysed the 5' RACE reads in MiXCR, keeping a single row per CDR3 protein. Among 200,000 to 250,000 distinct CDR3 sequences, 15% were seen once, and the ten largest hold 2.1%. Source material: PBMCs or a T cell subset sorted from them (not recorded which). Source of these receptors: an adult woman who had mild COVID-19 (a few samples of this study predate the infection). Cell type and time point are not known.

The sample holds a few counts of this clonotype. The V and J genes are TRBV12-3 or TRBV12-4 and TRBJ1-6; 10 nucleotides align to TRBD1. With V trimmed by 3 bases and J by 7 bases, 6 bases remained unmatched. The CDR3 is made up of 16 amino acids. In DNA, the CDR3 is TGTGCCAGCAGTTTCGTTTTGGGACAGGGGAATTCACCCCTCCACTTT. It is translated as CASSFVLGQGNSPLHF.

The V and J genes are TRBV5-1 and TRBJ1-1, with 7 bases lining up with TRBD1. V trimming: 5 bases; J trimming: 0 bases; junction bases outside the gene matches: 4. Germline CDR1 and CDR2: SGHRS and YFSETQ. CDR3 length: 14 residues. CDR3 sequence (DNA): TGCGCCAGCAGGCGGGACAGCCTGAACACTGAAGCTTTCTTT. This gives the protein CASRRDSLNTEAFF.

This chain connects TRBV12-3 or TRBV12-4 to TRBJ2-1, with 8 bases lining up with TRBD2. This CDR3 contains 15 residues. V gave up 3 bases and J gave up 7 bases; unmatched junction bases: 8. The DNA for the CDR3 is TGTGCCAGCAGTTTGGTTGCGGGGGGCGGTAATGAGCAGTTCTTC. It specifies CASSLVAGGGNEQFF.

This clonotype was detected a few times. The chain recombines TRBV29-1 with TRBJ2-1, with a weak D call TRBD1 (5 bases). This CDR3 spans 10 amino acids. Germline V gene lookup returns CDR1 SQVTM and CDR2 ANQGSEA. V gave up 8 bases and J gave up 5 bases, with 7 bases separating them. The CDR3 sequence is CSIQDNEQFF. CDR3 DNA sequence: TGCAGCATACAGGACAATGAGCAGTTCTTC.

This rearrangement joins TRBV6-1 to TRBJ1-4; D gene uncertain. CDR1 MNHNS and CDR2 SASEGT come from the germline V gene. The CDR3 runs 15 residues. V lost 2 bases and J 7 bases, leaving 14 bases between the germline ends. CDR3 coding DNA: TGTGCCAGCAGTGAAATGTGGGGAGCCGGTGAAAAACTGTTTTTT. It yields the protein CASSEMWGAGEKLFF.

This clonotype has just a few counts. One end of the junction fails to match germline, which may point to a read error. This rearrangement joins TRBV7-2 to TRBJ1-5; 7 bases align to TRBD1. Germline CDR1 reads SGHTA; CDR2 reads FQGNSA. This CDR3 comprises 12 residues. The CDR3 spells CASSLMGQRRSF. CDR3 in DNA: TGTGCCAGCAGCTTAATGGGACAGCGACGAAGTTTT.

The chain recombines TRBV24-1 with TRBJ2-5, with 9 bases fitting TRBD1. The CDR3 has 17 residues. Germline-derived CDR1 and CDR2 are KGHDR and SFDVKD. V trimming: 3 bases; J trimming: 5 bases; junction bases outside the gene matches: 12. The DNA for the CDR3 is TGTGCCACCAGTGATGCCTCCGGGACAGGGACTGGGGAGACCCAGTACTTC. Translated, it gives CATSDASGTGTGETQYF.

A few counts support this clonotype. The chain carries TRBV19 and TRBJ1-1; 7 bases match TRBD1. J gave up 0 bases and V 1 base, and 8 bases lay outside the gene matches. CDR3 length equals 17 residues. CDR1 and CDR2 (germline): LNHDA, SQIVND (reference sequence). The CDR3 DNA reads as TGTGCCAGTAGTATAGCCGGAGACAGGGCCCTGAACACTGAAGCTTTCTTT. This gives the protein CASSIAGDRALNTEAFF.

In this sample, this clonotype turned up a few times. V usage is TRBV6-2 or TRBV6-3 and J usage is TRBJ1-5; 8 bases map to TRBD1. V lost 2 bases to trimming and J lost 5 bases; unmatched junction nucleotides: 5. The CDR3 extends over 15 amino acids. The germline CDR1 and CDR2 sequences are MNHEY and SVGEGT. DNA of the CDR3: TGTGCCAGCAGTTACCCGGGACAGGCGTATCAGCCCCAGCATTTT. This gives the protein CASSYPGQAYQPQHF.

This clonotype appeared a few times. The genes are TRBV9 and TRBJ2-1; D ambiguous. Germline CDR1 SGDLS, CDR2 YYNGEE. V was pared by 4 bases and J by 12 bases, with 14 bases between. This CDR3 comprises 12 residues. The CDR3 loop reads CASSPHLDGQFF. Here the CDR3 DNA reads TGTGCCAGCAGCCCCCATCTTGATGGGCAGTTCTTC.

The chain is built from TRBV7-2 and TRBJ1-1; 7 bases match TRBD1. J was trimmed by 3 bases and V by 7 bases; bases with no gene match: 8. From germline, CDR1 is SGHTA and CDR2 FQGNSA. This CDR3 has 14 amino acids. The CDR3 reads CASTPEGAHTEAFF. The CDR3 region has the DNA TGTGCCAGCACCCCAGAGGGGGCGCACACTGAAGCTTTCTTT.

The table lists this clonotype with many counts. Mismatch with germline at one junction end may stem from a read error. V usage is TRBV7-9 and J usage is TRBJ2-1, with a possible D match to TRBD2 (5 bases). Germline assignment: CDR1 SEHNR and CDR2 FQNEAQ (reference sequence). The CDR3 runs to 15 residues. In DNA, the CDR3 is TGTGCCAGCAGCTTAGCAGGCGGGCGGTACAGTGAGCAGTTCTTC. Its protein product is CASSLAGGRYSEQFF.

The chain links TRBV4-1 to TRBJ2-7, with D unresolved. CDR1 is MGHRA, CDR2 YSYEKL, per germline. The ends were cut back, 2 bases at V and 2 bases at J, with 13 bases in the middle. The CDR3 is 15 residues long. The CDR3 DNA is TGCGCCAGCAGCCAACCCCCCGGCAGAACCTACGAGCAGTACTTC. Translating it yields CASSQPPGRTYEQYF.

This clonotype appeared once. J is TRBJ1-1 and V is TRBV15; a possible D gene is TRBD1 (6 bases). The CDR3 length is 15 residues. CDR1 is LNHNV and CDR2 is YYDKDF in the germline V gene (reference sequence). Trimming took 0 bases from V and 7 from J, leaving 15 bases between them. The CDR3 region has the DNA TGTGCCACCAGCAGAGATCGCAGGGGTTGGGATGAAGCTTTCTTT. This codes for CATSRDRRGWDEAFF.

V and J are TRBV12-3 or TRBV12-4 and TRBJ1-1; D not certain. The CDR3 runs 14 residues. V was shortened by 7 bases and J by 4 bases, with 16 bases between the two germline ends. For the CDR3, the DNA is TGTGCCAGCAACTCATGGACGGGGAGCACTGAAGCTTTCTTT. Residues: CASNSWTGSTEAFF.

This clonotype was found a few times. The V and J genes are TRBV5-1 and TRBJ2-3, with 9 bases aligning to TRBD1. V shed 4 bases and J 0 bases; nucleotides not matched to a gene: 6. Germline CDR1 reads SGHRS; CDR2 reads YFSETQ. The CDR3 contains 16 residues. CDR3 sequence (DNA): TGCGCCAGCAGCCAGGACGGACAGGGGAGCACAGATACGCAGTATTTT. Its translation: CASSQDGQGSTDTQYF.

The chain joins TRBV7-2 to TRBJ2-1, with 7 bases fitting TRBD2. This CDR3 is 15 amino acids long. V shed 5 bases and J 0 bases; nucleotides not matched to a gene: 4. Germline V gene lookup returns CDR1 SGHTA and CDR2 FQGNSA. The CDR3: CASSPWTSSYNEQFF. CDR3 coding DNA: TGTGCCAGCAGCCCTTGGACTAGCTCCTACAATGAGCAGTTCTTC.

V is TRBV19 and J is TRBJ2-4, with D possibly matching TRBD2 (6 bases). The germline V gene has CDR1 LNHDA and CDR2 SQIVND (reference sequence). This CDR3 is 14 amino acids long. Trimming took 6 bases from V and 6 from J, leaving 15 bases between them. The DNA of the CDR3 is TGTGCCAGTAGCAACCCGGGGGAAATAAACATTCAGTACTTC. Amino acids: CASSNPGEINIQYF.

As DNA, the CDR3 is TGTGCCAGCTCACCACCGGAGCGCTATGGCTACACCTTC. Translating it yields CASSPPERYGYTF. The V gene is TRBV18, the J gene TRBJ1-2; D gene ambiguous. The V gene's germline CDR1 is KGHSH and CDR2 LQKENI. Between the trimmed V and J ends, which lost 0 bases and 4 bases, there was a span of 6 bases. CDR3 size: 13 residues.

The sample holds a few counts of this clonotype. The chain couples TRBV24-1 to TRBJ2-1; TRBD2 matches 10 bases. Germline CDR1 and CDR2: KGHDR and SFDVKD. This CDR3 has 20 residues. V lost 4 bases and J lost 2; bases outside the gene matches: 16. The CDR3 coding sequence is TGTGCCACCAGTGACCCCCTCGGACAGCAGCGGGAGGGCCCCTACAATGAGCAGTTCTTC. It is translated as CATSDPLGQQREGPYNEQFF.

In this sample, this clonotype turned up a few times. The rearrangement joins TRBV12-3 or TRBV12-4 to TRBJ1-1; 11 bases align to TRBD1. The V gene end was trimmed by 6 bases and the J gene end by 3 bases; junction bases not matched to a gene: 0. The CDR3 is 13 amino acids. The CDR3 protein is CASRGQGDTEAFF. The CDR3 DNA reads TGTGCCAGCAGGGGACAGGGGGACACTGAAGCTTTCTTT.

The sample holds a few counts of this clonotype. The chain links TRBV2 to TRBJ2-1; D gene ambiguous. Germline assignment: CDR1 SNHLY and CDR2 FYNNEI. The V end was cut by 5 bases, the J end by 5 bases, with 7 bases between. The CDR3 covers 12 residues. The CDR3 nucleotides are TGTGCCAGCAGTTCCTTGGACAATGAGCAGTTCTTC. This codes for CASSSLDNEQFF.

This clonotype was picked up a small number of times. The CDR3 DNA is TGTGCCAGCAGCCAAGGGGCCCGGGGGTCTAGCCGGTTCTTC. It is translated as CASSQGARGSSRFF. The chain links TRBV14 to TRBJ2-1; a weak D match, TRBD2 (6 bases). Trimming cost V 1 base and J 15 bases, with 19 bases left between them. The length of the CDR3 is 14 residues. From germline, CDR1 is SGHDN and CDR2 FVKESK.

The genes are TRBV25-1 and TRBJ2-7; 8 bases agree with TRBD1. The CDR3 loop spans 14 amino acids. Germline V gene sequence: CDR1 MGHDK, CDR2 SYGVNS. With 1 base clipped from V and 2 bases from J, the junction kept 1 base outside the gene matches. The CDR3 is CASSESGQAYEQYF. CDR3 DNA: TGTGCCAGCAGTGAATCGGGACAGGCCTACGAGCAGTACTTC.

There are a few counts of this clonotype. The gene calls are TRBV12-3 or TRBV12-4 and TRBJ1-5; no firm D call. The CDR3 spans 14 residues. V was clipped by 1 base and J by 6 bases, with 10 bases between them. The CDR3 nucleotides are TGTGCCAGCAGTTTAGATCGCACAAGTCAGCCCCAGCATTTT. Its protein is CASSLDRTSQPQHF.

This clonotype was found a few times. The chain is built from TRBV21-1 and TRBJ2-3; the DNA was not compared with TRBD2, the D call given in the table. TRBV21-1 is shown as a pseudogene. The CDR3 is 15 amino acids. CDR3 nucleotides: TGTGCCAGCAGCAGTAGGACTAGCGGCACAGATACGCAGTATTTT. Amino acids: CASSSRTSGTDTQYF.

V is TRBV11-2 and J is TRBJ2-3; a weak D match, TRBD1 (6 bases). V lost 3 bases to trimming and J lost 4 bases, with 14 bases between them. This CDR3 has 15 amino acids. The germline gives CDR1 SGHAT, CDR2 FQNNGV. CDR3 sequence (DNA): TGTGCCAGCAGCTTTAATACAGGGCTGGCAGATACGCAGTATTTT. It yields the protein CASSFNTGLADTQYF. Together with reference TRBV11-2 and TRBJ2-3, the CDR3 gives the full variable domain: EAGVAQSPRYKIIEKRQSVAFWCNPISGHATLYWYQQILGQGPKLLIQFQNNGVVDDSQLPKDRFSAERLKGVDSTLKIQPAKLEDSAVYLCASSFNTGLADTQYFGPGTRLTVL.

The chain joins TRBV15 to TRBJ2-3, with D hard to call. CDR3 size: 15 residues. Trimming removed 0 bases from V and 0 bases from J, with 7 bases in between. CDR1 is LNHNV, CDR2 YYDKDF, per germline (reference sequence). Written as DNA, the CDR3 is TGTGCCACCAGCAGAGATGGCACTAGCACAGATACGCAGTATTTT. Its translation: CATSRDGTSTDTQYF.

This clonotype was picked up a small number of times. The gene calls are TRBV28 and TRBJ1-1; D uncertain. CDR1 and CDR2 (germline): MDHEN, SYDVKM. The CDR3 covers 19 residues. V was cut by 7 bases and J by 5 bases, with 32 bases left in between. CDR3 region: CASTLLSRPHQIVGTEAFF. In DNA, the CDR3 is TGTGCCAGCACCCTTTTATCCCGACCCCACCAGATAGTGGGAACTGAAGCTTTCTTT.

In its sample, this clonotype was seen many times. The DNA for the CDR3 is TGTGCCAGCAGTGCCCCCGGGGAGGAGCAGTACTTC. It yields the protein CASSAPGEEQYF. The rearrangement links TRBV25-1 to TRBJ2-7; possible D gene TRBD2, 5 bases. V gave up 4 bases and J gave up 7 bases, with 11 bases separating them. Germline V gene lookup returns CDR1 MGHDK and CDR2 SYGVNS. There are 12 residues in the CDR3.

This clonotype has more than one count but fewer than ten. This chain connects TRBV6-5 to TRBJ2-7; 7 bases agree with TRBD2. The length of the CDR3 is 12 residues. Germline lookup yields CDR1 MNHEY and CDR2 SVGAGI. Losses at the gene ends were 5 bases for V and 6 bases for J; bases not matched to a gene: 4. The CDR3 here is CASSRPGGEQYF. The CDR3 bases are TGTGCCAGCAGTCGCCCGGGGGGCGAGCAGTACTTC.